The next 32 T cell receptor beta chains were all read from a single sample in a study of PD-L1 blockade in urothelial cancer. The repertoire was sequenced with immunoSEQ multiplex PCR; TCRdb's copy has only in-frame clones and lacks some. Of about 35,000 clones listed, approximately 80% are singletons. Documented time point: pretreatment peripheral blood. Material: PBMCs, obtained around atezolizumab (anti-PD-L1) treatment. The receptor set was obtained from a man aged 60-69 years with urothelial cancer.

The chain couples TRBV5-8 to TRBJ2-1; 9 nucleotides line up with TRBD2. The germline gives CDR1 SGHTS, CDR2 YDEGEE. Trimming took 5 bases from V and 3 from J; bases not matched to a gene: 9. This CDR3 has 16 residues. CDR3 sequence reads: CASRGRGGVIYNEQFF. The CDR3 DNA reads as TGTGCCAGCAGGGGGCGGGGGGGCGTAATCTACAATGAGCAGTTCTTC.

The V and J genes are TRBV28 and TRBJ1-1; D unresolved. In germline, CDR1 is MDHEN, CDR2 SYDVKM. V shed 4 bases and J shed 6 bases, with 9 bases lying between them. CDR3 length equals 12 residues. The CDR3 reads CASSSVMAEAFF. DNA of the CDR3: TGTGCCAGCAGTTCGGTAATGGCTGAAGCTTTCTTT.

V and J are TRBV5-1 and TRBJ2-7; maybe TRBD2 (6 bases). The V gene lost 0 bases and the J gene lost 4 bases, with 14 bases spanning the gap. CDR3 length: 15 residues. Per germline, CDR1 SGHRS and CDR2 YFSETQ. The CDR3 protein is CASSLAGTAGYEQYF. In DNA, the CDR3 is TGCGCCAGCAGCTTGGCGGGGACTGCAGGATACGAGCAGTACTTC.

This clone was seen once. This chain uses TRBV6-5 with TRBJ2-7, with D perhaps TRBD1 (8 bases). The CDR3 consists of 15 residues. V was clipped by 2 bases and J by 4 bases, with 15 bases between them. Germline lookup yields CDR1 MNHEY and CDR2 SVGAGI. The CDR3 spells CASSYLGQGGYEQYF. CDR3 nucleotide sequence: TGTGCCAGCAGTTACCTCGGACAGGGAGGGTACGAGCAGTACTTC.

The genes are TRBV5-8 and TRBJ1-2; D gene ambiguous. Germline loops: CDR1 SGHTS, CDR2 YDEGEE. V lost 4 bases and J lost 0, with 10 bases in between. This CDR3 is built from 14 residues. The CDR3 DNA sequence: TGTGCCAGCAGCCGACTCCCGACTAACTATGGCTACACCTTC. This translates into CASSRLPTNYGYTF.

The chain is built from TRBV5-1 and TRBJ1-1; 7 nucleotides match TRBD1. This CDR3 comprises 17 residues. Germline V gene lookup returns CDR1 SGHRS and CDR2 YFSETQ. The V gene end was trimmed by 5 bases and the J gene end by 0 bases; junction bases not matched to a gene: 13. CDR3 DNA sequence: TGCGCCAGCAGAGAACACAGGGGAGGTGGGGTGAACACTGAAGCTTTCTTT. It is translated as CASREHRGGGVNTEAFF.

The rearrangement links TRBV4-1 to TRBJ2-5; TRBD2 might be the D (5 bases). This CDR3 has 13 residues. Germline assignment: CDR1 MGHRA and CDR2 YSYEKL. With 3 bases removed from V and 7 bases from J, the gap between germline ends came to 12 bases. CDR3 nucleotide sequence: TGCGCCAGCAGCCATAACGAGGGCAGGACCCAGTACTTC. Protein product: CASSHNEGRTQYF.

The chain is built from TRBV7-8 and TRBJ1-1, with D unresolved. V lost 5 bases to trimming and J lost 0 bases, with 13 bases between them. CDR3 length: 15 residues. The germline CDR1 and CDR2 sequences are SGHVS and FQNEAQ. The CDR3 sequence: CASSQSADLNTEAFF. The CDR3 DNA reads as TGTGCCAGCAGCCAGTCGGCAGACTTGAACACTGAAGCTTTCTTT.

The chain couples TRBV10-2 to TRBJ1-3; a weak D match, TRBD1 (5 bases). This CDR3 comprises 17 residues. Germline V gene data show CDR1 as WSHSY and CDR2 as SAAADI. Trimming took off 4 bases at V and 0 bases at J, with 16 bases between the two ends. The CDR3 nucleotides are TGCGCCAGCAGTGTCGACACAGGAGGGGACTCTGGAAACACCATATATTTT. The encoded protein is CASSVDTGGDSGNTIYF.

The chain is built from TRBV27 and TRBJ1-2; 11 bases match TRBD1. The length of the CDR3 is 16 residues. The V segment lost 5 bases and the J segment 6 bases; nucleotides outside the gene matches: 11. Germline assignment: CDR1 MNHEY and CDR2 SMNVEV (reference sequence). CDR3 residues: CASSRNSRTGGNGYTF. The CDR3 nucleotides read TGTGCCAGCAGTCGTAATAGCCGGACAGGGGGCAATGGCTACACCTTC.

This chain links TRBV28 with TRBJ2-5, with D tentatively TRBD2 (5 bases). CDR3 size: 11 residues. The V end was cut by 8 bases, the J end by 5 bases, with 9 bases between. The germline V gene encodes CDR1 MDHEN and CDR2 SYDVKM. The DNA for the CDR3 is TGTGCCAGCCAAACGGGGGAGACCCAGTACTTC. Protein sequence: CASQTGETQYF.

The chain joins TRBV18 to TRBJ1-5; 11 nucleotides agree with TRBD1. Germline V gene data show CDR1 as KGHSH and CDR2 as LQKENI. The CDR3 spans 15 residues. The V gene end was trimmed by 5 bases and the J gene end by 9 bases; junction bases not matched to a gene: 9. CDR3 DNA sequence: TGTGCCAGCTCAGGGGGGACAGGGGGGATTTGGCCCCAGCATTTT. It is translated as CASSGGTGGIWPQHF.

Only one count was recorded for this clone. This sequence joins TRBV5-1 and TRBJ1-6; 9 nucleotides align to TRBD1. The trim removed 3 bases at V and 10 bases at J, leaving 5 bases unmatched. Germline CDR1 SGHRS, CDR2 YFSETQ. This CDR3 comprises 14 residues. The CDR3 loop is CASSSGTGRSPLHF. CDR3 coding DNA: TGCGCCAGCAGCTCCGGGACAGGGCGCTCACCCCTCCACTTT. The variable domain in full, with the rest retrieved from reference TRBV5-1 and TRBJ1-6, is KAGVTQTPRYLIKTRGQQVTLSCSPISGHRSVSWYQQTPGQGLQFLFEYFSETQRNKGNFPGRFSGRQFSNSRSEMNVSTLELGDSALYLCASSSGTGRSPLHFGNGTRLTVT.

This clone was detected a few times. The V call is TRBV6-1, the J call TRBJ2-1; 14 bases agree with TRBD2. V lost 3 bases, J lost 4 bases, and 14 bases stayed unmatched. Germline V gives CDR1 MNHNS, CDR2 SASEGT. The CDR3 is 20 amino acids. The CDR3 nucleotides are TGTGCCAGCAGTGAGCCGGGACGGAGACTAGCGGGGGGGAGTTACAATGAGCAGTTCTTC. Translated, it gives CASSEPGRRLAGGSYNEQFF.

The V call is TRBV2, the J call TRBJ2-2; 10 bases align to TRBD2. J gave up 7 bases and V 6 bases, and 11 bases lay outside the gene matches. CDR1 SNHLY and CDR2 FYNNEI come from the germline V gene. CDR3 size: 16 residues. CDR3 sequence (DNA): TGTGCCAGCAGCACCAGCGGGGGGGCGAGGGGCGGGGAGCTGTTTTTT. Protein: CASSTSGGARGGELFF.

This rearrangement joins TRBV5-8 to TRBJ2-5; TRBD1 matches at 7 bases. The CDR3 runs to 16 residues. The germline V gene encodes CDR1 SGHTS and CDR2 YDEGEE. Trimming removed 4 bases from V and 1 base from J; junction bases left unmatched: 10. The CDR3 nucleotides read TGTGCCAGCAGCCCTGGGACAGCTGGTCTCCAAGAGACCCAGTACTTC. Protein product: CASSPGTAGLQETQYF.

The rearrangement joins TRBV18 to TRBJ1-1; D remains unclear. The germline V gene encodes CDR1 KGHSH and CDR2 LQKENI. This CDR3 contains 12 residues. Trimming took 2 bases from V and 4 from J, leaving 5 bases between them. The CDR3 DNA reads TGTGCCAGCTCACCAACTACCACTGAAGCTTTCTTT. Protein: CASSPTTTEAFF.

This chain joins TRBV2 and TRBJ1-2; the D is unclear. This CDR3 region has 13 residues. Trimming shortened V by 8 bases and J by 8 bases, and 18 bases separated the two germline ends. Germline V gene sequence: CDR1 SNHLY, CDR2 FYNNEI. CDR3 protein: CASLVEGLGGYTF. CDR3 bases: TGTGCCAGCCTCGTGGAGGGCCTCGGGGGCTACACCTTC.

The V call is TRBV7-8, the J call TRBJ1-5; tentatively, D is TRBD1 (5 bases). The CDR3 totals 16 residues. The V and J ends lost 3 bases and 3 bases respectively, with 15 bases between them. CDR1 and CDR2 (germline): SGHVS, FQNEAQ. The CDR3 sequence is CASSFTGGNINQPQHF. In DNA, the CDR3 is TGTGCCAGCAGCTTTACGGGGGGGAACATCAATCAGCCCCAGCATTTT.

This rearrangement joins TRBV30 to TRBJ2-3; 7 bases align to TRBD2. Germline values: CDR1 GTSNPN, CDR2 SVGIG (reference sequence). Trimming removed 2 bases from V and 4 bases from J; junction bases left unmatched: 6. The length of the CDR3 is 14 residues. The CDR3 bases are TGTGCCTGGAGTCGGCGGGGGTTCGCAGATACGCAGTATTTT. This gives the protein CAWSRRGFADTQYF.

The rearrangement links TRBV2 to TRBJ2-3; D remains unclear. Trimming removed 3 bases from V and 6 bases from J, with 13 bases in between. Germline CDR1 SNHLY, CDR2 FYNNEI. This CDR3 region has 14 residues. The CDR3 region has the DNA TGTGCCAGCAGTGAGAAAGCTTCGGGTGATACGCAGTATTTT. The encoded protein is CASSEKASGDTQYF. The variable domain in full, completed from reference TRBV2 and TRBJ2-3, reads EPEVTQTPSHQVTQMGQEVILRCVPISNHLYFYWYRQILGQKVEFLVSFYNNEISEKSEIFDDQFSVERPDGSNFTLKIRSTKLEDSAMYFCASSEKASGDTQYFGPGTRLTVL.

This rearrangement joins TRBV9 to TRBJ2-5; TRBD2 matches 8 bases. The CDR3 loop spans 16 amino acids. CDR1 is SGDLS and CDR2 is YYNGEE in the germline V gene. The junction had 9 bases not matched to a gene; V was cut back by 0 bases and J by 5 bases. The CDR3 DNA is TGTGCCAGCAGCGTAGGACAGCGGGGGTATGAGGAGACCCAGTACTTC. Protein sequence: CASSVGQRGYEETQYF. Based on the CDR3 plus reference TRBV9 and TRBJ2-5, the full variable domain is DSGVTQTPKHLITATGQRVTLRCSPRSGDLSVYWYQQSLDQGLQFLIQYYNGEERAKGNILERFSAQQFPDLHSELNLSSLELGDSALYFCASSVGQRGYEETQYFGPGTRLLVL.

V and J are TRBV7-9 and TRBJ2-2; tentatively, D is TRBD1 (5 bases). The CDR3 is made up of 14 amino acids. In germline, CDR1 is SEHNR, CDR2 FQNEAQ (reference sequence). The V end lost 5 bases, the J end lost 4 bases, and 11 bases lay between the germline ends. CDR3 loop: CASSPDSSTGELFF. The DNA of the CDR3 is TGTGCCAGCAGCCCAGACAGTTCCACCGGGGAGCTGTTTTTT.

The V gene is TRBV28, the J gene TRBJ2-5, with 10 bases that match TRBD2. Germline V lookup: CDR1 MDHEN, CDR2 SYDVKM. Trimming removed 7 bases from V and 5 bases from J; junction bases left unmatched: 7. This CDR3 contains 14 residues. CDR3 amino acids: CASKRAGGPETQYF. In nucleotides, the CDR3 is TGTGCCAGCAAAAGAGCGGGGGGGCCGGAGACCCAGTACTTC.

The chain has TRBV19 and TRBJ1-4; tentatively, D is TRBD1 (5 bases). This CDR3 is 14 amino acids long. The ends were cut back, 5 bases at V and 8 bases at J, with 15 bases in the middle. Looked up from germline, CDR1 is LNHDA and CDR2 is SQIVND (reference sequence). This chain's CDR3 is CASSASQGGEKLFF. The DNA of the CDR3 is TGTGCCAGTAGTGCCTCGCAGGGTGGCGAAAAACTGTTTTTT.

This clone was observed a handful of times. The rearrangement links TRBV5-4 to TRBJ2-3; TRBD2 matches at 11 bases. Germline assignment: CDR1 SGHNT and CDR2 YYREEE (reference sequence). The V gene end was trimmed by 3 bases and the J gene end by 1 base; junction bases not matched to a gene: 10. The CDR3 is 18 amino acids. CDR3 sequence reads: CASSSLAGALVGTDTQYF. CDR3 sequence (DNA): TGTGCCAGCAGCTCACTAGCGGGGGCCCTCGTGGGCACAGATACGCAGTATTTT.

The CDR3 reads CASSQGNRGANTEAFF. The CDR3 nucleotides are TGCGCCAGCAGCCAAGGGAACAGGGGGGCGAACACTGAAGCTTTCTTT. V gene TRBV4-1 combines with J gene TRBJ1-1, with 8 bases matching TRBD1. This CDR3 spans 16 amino acids. The ends lost 1 base at V and 1 base at J; junction bases unmatched: 5. Germline CDR1 is MGHRA and CDR2 is YSYEKL.

This clone has a handful of counts. The chain uses TRBV2 and TRBJ2-7; TRBD1 agrees at 8 bases. V shed 4 bases, J shed 6 bases, and the junction held 8 bases outside the gene matches. From germline, CDR1 is SNHLY and CDR2 FYNNEI. There are 14 residues in the CDR3. CDR3 loop: CASSGEDRVREQYF. The CDR3 DNA reads as TGTGCCAGCAGTGGAGAGGACAGGGTCCGCGAGCAGTACTTC.

The genes are TRBV19 and TRBJ2-7; D is undetermined. CDR3 length: 11 amino acids. The V gene's germline CDR1 is LNHDA and CDR2 SQIVND (reference sequence). V gave up 6 bases and J gave up 3 bases, with 6 bases separating them. The CDR3 DNA sequence: TGTGCCAGTAGCGTCGGCTACGAGCAGTACTTC. It yields the protein CASSVGYEQYF.

This rearrangement joins TRBV7-2 to TRBJ2-5; D perhaps matches TRBD1 (5 bases). The CDR3 loop spans 12 amino acids. Looked up from germline, CDR1 is SGHTA and CDR2 is FQGNSA. V dropped 1 base and J dropped 9 bases, with 9 bases sitting between them. This CDR3 is CASSLGQLPQYF. CDR3 DNA: TGTGCCAGCAGCTTAGGACAGCTGCCCCAGTACTTC.

The chain carries TRBV28 and TRBJ2-2; possibly TRBD2 for D (6 bases). The CDR3 totals 14 residues. The V end was cut by 5 bases, the J end by 7 bases, with 14 bases between. Germline V lookup: CDR1 MDHEN, CDR2 SYDVKM. The DNA for the CDR3 is TGTGCCAGCAGTCAAAGACGGGGGAACGGGGAGCTGTTTTTT. This translates into CASSQRRGNGELFF.

This chain joins TRBV15 and TRBJ2-7; 8 bases are a match to TRBD2. The V gene's germline CDR1 is LNHNV and CDR2 YYDKDF (reference sequence). The CDR3 extends over 16 amino acids. V was pared by 0 bases and J by 7 bases, with 11 bases of the junction left unmatched. CDR3 bases: TGTGCCACCAGCAGAGATCAAGCGGGGGCCACGGGAGAGCAGTACTTC. Amino acids: CATSRDQAGATGEQYF.